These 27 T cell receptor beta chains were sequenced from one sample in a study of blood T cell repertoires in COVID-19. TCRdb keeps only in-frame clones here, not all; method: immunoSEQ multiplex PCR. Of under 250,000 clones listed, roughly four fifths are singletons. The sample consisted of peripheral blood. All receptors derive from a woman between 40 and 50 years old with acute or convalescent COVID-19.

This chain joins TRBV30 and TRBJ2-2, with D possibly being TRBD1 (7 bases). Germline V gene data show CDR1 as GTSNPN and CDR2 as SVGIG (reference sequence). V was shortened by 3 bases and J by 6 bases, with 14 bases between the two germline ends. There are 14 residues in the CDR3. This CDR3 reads CAWSGTERAGELFF. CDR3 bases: TGTGCCTGGAGCGGGACAGAGCGGGCCGGGGAGCTGTTTTTT.

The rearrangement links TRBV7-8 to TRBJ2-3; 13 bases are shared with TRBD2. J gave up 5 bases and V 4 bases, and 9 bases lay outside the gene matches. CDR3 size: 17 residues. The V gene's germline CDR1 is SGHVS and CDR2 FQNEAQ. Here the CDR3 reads CASSSELAGGPRDTQYF. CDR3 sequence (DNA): TGTGCCAGCAGCTCAGAACTAGCGGGGGGGCCGCGAGATACGCAGTATTTT. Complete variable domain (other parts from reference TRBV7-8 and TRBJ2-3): GAGVSQSPRYKVAKRGQDVALRCDPISGHVSLFWYQQALGQGPEFLTYFQNEAQLDKSGLPSDRFFAERPEGSVSTLKIQRTQQEDSAVYLCASSSELAGGPRDTQYFGPGTRLTVL.

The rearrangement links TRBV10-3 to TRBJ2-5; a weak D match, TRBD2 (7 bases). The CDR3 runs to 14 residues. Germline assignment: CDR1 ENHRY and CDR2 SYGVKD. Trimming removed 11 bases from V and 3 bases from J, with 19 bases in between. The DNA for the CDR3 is TGTGCCTCATCAGTGAGGGGGGGGGAAGAGACCCAGTACTTC. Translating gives CASSVRGGEETQYF.

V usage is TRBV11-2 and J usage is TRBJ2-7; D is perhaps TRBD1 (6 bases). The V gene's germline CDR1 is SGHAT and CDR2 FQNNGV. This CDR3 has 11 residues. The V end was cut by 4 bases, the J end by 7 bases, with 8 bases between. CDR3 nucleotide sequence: TGTGCCAGCAGCTGGGGGCGGGAGCAGTACTTC. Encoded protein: CASSWGREQYF.

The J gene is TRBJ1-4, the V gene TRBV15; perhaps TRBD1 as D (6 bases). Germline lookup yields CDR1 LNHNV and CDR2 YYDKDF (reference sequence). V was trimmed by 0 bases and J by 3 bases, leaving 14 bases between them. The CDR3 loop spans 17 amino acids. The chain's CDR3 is CATSRDRQGLPNEKLFF. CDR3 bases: TGTGCCACCAGCAGAGATCGGCAGGGGCTCCCTAATGAAAAACTGTTTTTT. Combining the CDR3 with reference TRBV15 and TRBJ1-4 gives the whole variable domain DAMVIQNPRYQVTQFGKPVTLSCSQTLNHNVMYWYQQKSSQAPKLLFHYYDKDFNNEADTPDNFQSRRPNTSFCFLDIRSPGLGDTAMYLCATSRDRQGLPNEKLFFGSGTQLSVL.

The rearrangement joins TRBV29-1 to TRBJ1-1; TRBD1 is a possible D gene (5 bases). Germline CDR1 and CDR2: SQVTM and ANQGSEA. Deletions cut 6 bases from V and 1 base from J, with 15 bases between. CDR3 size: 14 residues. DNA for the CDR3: TGCAGCGTCGGGGGGGACGGTAAGAACACTGAAGCTTTCTTT. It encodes CSVGGDGKNTEAFF.

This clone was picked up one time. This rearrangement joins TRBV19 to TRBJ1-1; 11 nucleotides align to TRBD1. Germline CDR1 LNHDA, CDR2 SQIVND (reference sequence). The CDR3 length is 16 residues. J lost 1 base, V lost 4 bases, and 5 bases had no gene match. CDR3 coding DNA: TGTGCCAGTAGTAAACGGACAGGGGGCGAGAACACTGAAGCTTTCTTT. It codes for CASSKRTGGENTEAFF.

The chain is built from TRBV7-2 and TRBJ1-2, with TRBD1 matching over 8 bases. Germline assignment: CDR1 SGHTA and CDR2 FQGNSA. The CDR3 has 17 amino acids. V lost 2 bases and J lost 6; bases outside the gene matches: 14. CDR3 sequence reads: CASSLRAQGAEGDGYTF. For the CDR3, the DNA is TGTGCCAGCAGCTTACGGGCGCAGGGGGCTGAGGGGGATGGCTACACCTTC.

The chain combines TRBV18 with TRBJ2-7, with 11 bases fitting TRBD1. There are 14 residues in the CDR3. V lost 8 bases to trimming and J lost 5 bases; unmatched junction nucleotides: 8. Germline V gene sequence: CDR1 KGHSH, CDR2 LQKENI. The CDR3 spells CASTRRTGGDEQYF. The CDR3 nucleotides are TGTGCCAGCACGCGAAGGACAGGGGGCGACGAGCAGTACTTC.

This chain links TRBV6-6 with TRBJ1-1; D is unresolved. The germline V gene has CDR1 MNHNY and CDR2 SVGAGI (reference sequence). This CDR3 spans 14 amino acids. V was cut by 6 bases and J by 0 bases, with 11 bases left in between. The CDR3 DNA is TGTGCCAGCAGCCCTTCGGGAATGAACACTGAAGCTTTCTTT. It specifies CASSPSGMNTEAFF.

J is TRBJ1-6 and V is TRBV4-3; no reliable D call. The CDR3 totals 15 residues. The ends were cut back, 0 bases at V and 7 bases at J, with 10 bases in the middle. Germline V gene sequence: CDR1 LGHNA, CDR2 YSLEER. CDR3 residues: CASSQDFAANSPLHF. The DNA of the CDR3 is TGCGCCAGCAGCCAAGATTTCGCAGCGAATTCACCCCTCCACTTT.

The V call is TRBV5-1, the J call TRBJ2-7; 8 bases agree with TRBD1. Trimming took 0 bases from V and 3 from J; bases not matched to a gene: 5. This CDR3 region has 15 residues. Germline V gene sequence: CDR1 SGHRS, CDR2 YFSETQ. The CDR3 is CASSLEAGGIYEQYF. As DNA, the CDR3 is TGCGCCAGCAGCTTGGAGGCAGGGGGCATCTACGAGCAGTACTTC. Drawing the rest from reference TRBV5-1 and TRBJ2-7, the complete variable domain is KAGVTQTPRYLIKTRGQQVTLSCSPISGHRSVSWYQQTPGQGLQFLFEYFSETQRNKGNFPGRFSGRQFSNSRSEMNVSTLELGDSALYLCASSLEAGGIYEQYFGPGTRLTVT.

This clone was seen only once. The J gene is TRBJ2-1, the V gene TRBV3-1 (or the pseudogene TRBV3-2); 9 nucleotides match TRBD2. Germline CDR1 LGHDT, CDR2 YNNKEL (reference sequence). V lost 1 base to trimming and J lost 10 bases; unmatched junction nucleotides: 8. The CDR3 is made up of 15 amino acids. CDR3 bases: TGTGCCAGCAGCCAAGCGTCTAGCGGGGTCGGGGAGCAGTTCTTC. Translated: CASSQASSGVGEQFF.

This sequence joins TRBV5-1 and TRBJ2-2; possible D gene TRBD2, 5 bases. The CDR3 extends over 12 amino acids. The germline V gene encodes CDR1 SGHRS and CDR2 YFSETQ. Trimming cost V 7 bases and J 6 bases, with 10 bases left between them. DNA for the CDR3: TGCGCCAGCGGGGTCGGGGCCGGGGAGCTGTTTTTT. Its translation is CASGVGAGELFF.

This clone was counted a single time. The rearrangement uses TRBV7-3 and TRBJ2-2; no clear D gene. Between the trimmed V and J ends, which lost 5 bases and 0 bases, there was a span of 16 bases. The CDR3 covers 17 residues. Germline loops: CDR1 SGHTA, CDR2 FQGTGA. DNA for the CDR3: TGTGCCAGCAGCCCTTCTGCAAGCAATTCGAACACCGGGGAGCTGTTTTTT. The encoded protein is CASSPSASNSNTGELFF.

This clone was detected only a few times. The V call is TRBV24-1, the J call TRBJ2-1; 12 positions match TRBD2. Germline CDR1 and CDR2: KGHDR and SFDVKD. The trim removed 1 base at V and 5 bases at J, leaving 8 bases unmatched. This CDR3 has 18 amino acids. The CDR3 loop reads CATSDFLTSGRGHNEQFF. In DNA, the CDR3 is TGTGCCACCAGTGATTTTTTGACTAGCGGGAGAGGGCACAATGAGCAGTTCTTC.

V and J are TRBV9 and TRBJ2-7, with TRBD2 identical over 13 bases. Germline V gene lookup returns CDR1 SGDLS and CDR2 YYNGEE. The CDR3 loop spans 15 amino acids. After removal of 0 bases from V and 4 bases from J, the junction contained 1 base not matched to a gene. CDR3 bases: TGTGCCAGCAGCGTAGGACTAGCGGGAGGATACGAGCAGTACTTC. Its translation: CASSVGLAGGYEQYF.

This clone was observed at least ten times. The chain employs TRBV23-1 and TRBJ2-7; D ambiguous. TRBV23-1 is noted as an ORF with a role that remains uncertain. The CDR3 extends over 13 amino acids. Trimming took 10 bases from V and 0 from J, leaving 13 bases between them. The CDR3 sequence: CAKPSTSSYEQYF. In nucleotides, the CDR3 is TGCGCCAAGCCATCAACGAGCTCCTACGAGCAGTACTTC.

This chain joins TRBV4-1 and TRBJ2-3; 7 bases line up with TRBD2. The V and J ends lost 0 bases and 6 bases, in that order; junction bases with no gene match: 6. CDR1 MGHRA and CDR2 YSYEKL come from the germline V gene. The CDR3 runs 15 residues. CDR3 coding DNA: TGCGCCAGCAGCCAAGATCAGGCTAGCGGCGATACGCAGTATTTT. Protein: CASSQDQASGDTQYF.

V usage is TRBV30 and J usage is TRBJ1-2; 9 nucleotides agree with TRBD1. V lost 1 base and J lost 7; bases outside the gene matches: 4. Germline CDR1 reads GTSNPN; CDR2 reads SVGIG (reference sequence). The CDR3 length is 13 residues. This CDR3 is CAWSEETGGGYTF. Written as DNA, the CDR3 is TGTGCCTGGAGTGAAGAGACAGGGGGTGGCTACACCTTC.

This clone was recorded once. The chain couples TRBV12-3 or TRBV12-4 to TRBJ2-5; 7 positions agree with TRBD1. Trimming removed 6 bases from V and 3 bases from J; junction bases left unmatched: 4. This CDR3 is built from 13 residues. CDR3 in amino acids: CASSPGTEETQYF. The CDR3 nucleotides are TGTGCCAGCAGCCCCGGGACAGAAGAGACCCAGTACTTC.

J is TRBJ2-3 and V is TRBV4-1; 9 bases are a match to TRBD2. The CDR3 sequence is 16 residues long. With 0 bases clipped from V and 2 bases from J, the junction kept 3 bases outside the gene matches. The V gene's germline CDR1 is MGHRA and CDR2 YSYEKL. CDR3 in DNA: TGCGCCAGCAGCCAAGATGTAGCGGGGGACACAGATACGCAGTATTTT. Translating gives CASSQDVAGDTDTQYF.

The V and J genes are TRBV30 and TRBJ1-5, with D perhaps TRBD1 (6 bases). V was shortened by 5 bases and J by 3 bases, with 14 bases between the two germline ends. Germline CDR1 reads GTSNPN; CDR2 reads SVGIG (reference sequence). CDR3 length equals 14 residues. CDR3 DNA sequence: TGTGCCTGGGGAGGACAGTCGATCAATCAGCCCCAGCATTTT. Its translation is CAWGGQSINQPQHF.

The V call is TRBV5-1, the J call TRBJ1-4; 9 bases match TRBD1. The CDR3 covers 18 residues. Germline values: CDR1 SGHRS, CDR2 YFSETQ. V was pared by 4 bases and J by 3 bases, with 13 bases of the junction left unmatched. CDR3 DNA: TGCGCCAGCAGCCCGCTGTTGAGGGGACAGGGTGCTAATGAAAAACTGTTTTTT. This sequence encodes CASSPLLRGQGANEKLFF.

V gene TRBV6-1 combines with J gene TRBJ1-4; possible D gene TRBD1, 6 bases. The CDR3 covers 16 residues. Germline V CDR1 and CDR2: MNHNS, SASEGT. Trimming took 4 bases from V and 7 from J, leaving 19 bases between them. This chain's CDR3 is CASSGPGTRISEKLFF. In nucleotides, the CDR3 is TGTGCCAGCAGTGGCCCCGGGACAAGGATTAGTGAAAAACTGTTTTTT.

The CDR3 here is CASRGQPQLNEQFF. As DNA, the CDR3 is TGTGCCAGCAGGGGACAGCCACAATTGAATGAGCAGTTCTTC. The chain has TRBV28 and TRBJ2-1; 7 bases are shared with TRBD1. The CDR3 spans 14 residues. CDR1 MDHEN and CDR2 SYDVKM come from the germline V gene. V dropped 6 bases and J dropped 7; count of bases not matched to a gene: 9.

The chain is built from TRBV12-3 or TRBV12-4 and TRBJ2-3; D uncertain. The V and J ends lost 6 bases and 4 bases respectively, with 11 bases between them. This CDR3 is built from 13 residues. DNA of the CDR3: TGTGCCAGCAGCCCTATCTCGCCAGATACGCAGTATTTT. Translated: CASSPISPDTQYF.